The clone carrying this T cell receptor (beta chain) has a handful of counts. The CDR3 extends over 15 amino acids. J lost 6 bases, V lost 1 base, and 5 bases had no gene match. In germline, CDR1 is SGHTA, CDR2 FQGNSA. The data originate from a study of response to subunit inactivated influenza vaccine. A single record per CDR3 protein comes from TCRdb applying MiXCR to the RT-PCR reads. The sample lists hundreds of thousands of distinct CDR3 sequences, about 10% seen once, with approximately 11% in the top ten. The same sample was also studied in work on T cells expressing NK-cell markers. Turning to that study: TCR beta cDNA was generated via 5'RACE template switching incorporating UMIs. It was sorted CD3+CD56+NKG2C+, CD3+CD56+NKG2C- and CD3+CD56-NKG2C+ T cells that supplied the TCR beta repertoires. Roughly 1.0-7.0% of CD8+ T cells in about six donors belonged to dominant NKG2C+ clonotypes. Among several donors, these clonotypes also ranked first in the CD3+CD56-NKG2C+ fraction.

Here the sequenced sample was PBMCs from blood, taken on the day of vaccination. V is TRBV7-2 and J is TRBJ2-1, with 8 bases that match TRBD2. The clonotype was recovered from a man between 50 and 59 years old who received an inactivated influenza vaccine. CDR3 amino acids: CASSLDRGGANEQFF. CDR3 DNA sequence: TGTGCCAGCAGCTTAGACCGGGGGGGGGCCAATGAGCAGTTCTTC.